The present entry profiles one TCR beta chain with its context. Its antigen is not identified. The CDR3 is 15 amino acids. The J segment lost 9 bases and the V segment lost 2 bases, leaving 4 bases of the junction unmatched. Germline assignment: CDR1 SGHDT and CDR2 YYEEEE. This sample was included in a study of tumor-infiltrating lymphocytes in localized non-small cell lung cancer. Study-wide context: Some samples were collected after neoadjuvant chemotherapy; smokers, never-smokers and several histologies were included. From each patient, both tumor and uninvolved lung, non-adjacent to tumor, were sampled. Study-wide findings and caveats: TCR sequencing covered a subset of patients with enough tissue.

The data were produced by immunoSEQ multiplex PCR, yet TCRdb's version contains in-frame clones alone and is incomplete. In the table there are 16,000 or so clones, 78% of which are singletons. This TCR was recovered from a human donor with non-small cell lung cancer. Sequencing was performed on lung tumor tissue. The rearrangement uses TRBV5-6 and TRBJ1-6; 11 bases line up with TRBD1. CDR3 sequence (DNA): TGTGCCAGCAGCTTCGGAGGGACAGGGGGTTCACCCCTCCACTTT. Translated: CASSFGGTGGSPLHF. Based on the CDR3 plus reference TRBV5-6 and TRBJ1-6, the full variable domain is DAGVTQSPTHLIKTRGQQVTLRCSPKSGHDTVSWYQQALGQGPQFIFQYYEEEERQRGNFPDRFSGHQFPNYSSELNVNALLLGDSALYLCASSFGGTGGSPLHFGNGTRLTVT.